This T cell receptor beta chain was documented in a study of CD8+CD57+ T cells in acquired aplastic anemia. In the study overall: On average, sorted CD4+ and CD8+ cells gave 3.2 ug of DNA.

Patients included in sequencing had previously demonstrated CD8+CD57+ cell expansion by flow cytometry. Using genomic DNA as the template, TCR beta VDJ and CDR3 profiling was carried out. One entry per CDR3 protein, called by TCRdb with MiXCR from the reads. The sample has 160,000 or so distinct CDR3 sequences, around 50% seen once. Regarding the study as a whole: Patients and controls turned out to have more than 25 CD8+ CDR3 sequences in common. For CD8+ Simpson's diversity, patients and controls showed no significant difference.

The length of the CDR3 is 12 residues. Germline CDR1 SEHNR, CDR2 FQNEAQ (reference sequence). V gave up 6 bases and J gave up 6 bases, with 11 bases separating them. This clonotype was seen many times. Its target is unknown. The TCR sequence derives from a human donor with aplastic anemia. Material for sequencing was sorted CD4+, CD8+, or CD8+CD57+ T cells (not recorded which) from PBMCs. The chain combines TRBV7-9 with TRBJ1-1, with unresolved D. This chain's CDR3 is CASSRGEAEAFF. DNA for the CDR3: TGTGCCAGCAGTAGAGGAGAGGCTGAAGCTTTCTTT. Based on the CDR3 plus reference TRBV7-9 and TRBJ1-1, the full variable domain is DTGVSQNPRHKITKRGQNVTFRCDPISEHNRLYWYRQTLGQGPEFLTYFQNEAQLEKSRLLSDRFSAERPKGSFSTLEIQRTEQGDSAMYLCASSRGEAEAFFGQGTRLTVV.